Below are 26 T cell receptor beta chains sequenced from a single sample in a study of shared T cell receptors in the human thymus (dated by TCRdb to about 2021). Libraries were made using the immunoSEQ multiplex PCR assay. TCRdb mirrors the immuneACCESS table, restricted to in-frame sequences. Some clones are absent from its copies; in checked studies, under half trace to an unresolved V gene, and the reason for the others is unknown. This sample is represented by about 500,000 clones; roughly 74% of them were singletons. Of the sample, 0.01% to 0.015% falls within the top ten clones. These data are also associated with another study on human thymus T cells.

Sequences were obtained from thymocytes. The receptors here all came from a boy in the first two years of life with a congenital heart defect. Donor details come from another sample of the same person, matched by shared clones.

The chain links TRBV18 to TRBJ2-3; D is ambiguous. Germline-derived CDR1 and CDR2 are KGHSH and LQKENI. The CDR3 is made up of 17 amino acids. V was shortened by 1 base and J by 2 bases, with 16 bases between the two germline ends. CDR3 region: CASSPQLRPPPTDTQYF. For the CDR3, the DNA is TGTGCCAGCTCACCACAATTGCGGCCCCCTCCCACAGATACGCAGTATTTT.

The V gene is TRBV28, the J gene TRBJ2-5, with D possibly being TRBD2 (5 bases). The CDR3 runs to 14 residues. In germline, CDR1 is MDHEN, CDR2 SYDVKM. Deletions cut 1 base from V and 5 bases from J, with 11 bases between. The CDR3 bases are TGTGCCAGCAGTTTATCGCAGCGGTGGGAGACCCAGTACTTC. The encoded protein is CASSLSQRWETQYF.

The rearrangement links TRBV27 to TRBJ1-4; a possible D gene is TRBD1 (5 bases). CDR3 length: 16 residues. V gave up 5 bases and J gave up 6 bases, with 19 bases separating them. CDR1 is MNHEY and CDR2 is SMNVEV in the germline V gene (reference sequence). The CDR3 reads CASSLLPEGTDEKLFF. The CDR3 coding sequence is TGTGCCAGCAGTCTCCTTCCCGAAGGGACTGATGAAAAACTGTTTTTT. The variable domain in full, completed from reference TRBV27 and TRBJ1-4, reads EAQVTQNPRYLITVTGKKLTVTCSQNMNHEYMSWYRQDPGLGLRQIYYSMNVEVTDKGDVPEGYKVSRKEKRNFPLILESPSPNQTSLYFCASSLLPEGTDEKLFFGSGTQLSVL.

This clone has a single count. The gene calls are TRBV6-6 and TRBJ1-1; 8 nucleotides agree with TRBD1. The germline V gene has CDR1 MNHNY and CDR2 SVGAGI (reference sequence). The CDR3 is 15 residues long. V was pared by 6 bases and J by 4 bases, with 10 bases of the junction left unmatched. CDR3 nucleotides: TGTGCCAGCAGGACCTTACAGGGGGAGGTCACTGAAGCTTTCTTT. Its protein product is CASRTLQGEVTEAFF.

The chain employs TRBV5-4 and TRBJ1-5; D may be TRBD1 (5 bases). Germline-derived CDR1 and CDR2 are SGHNT and YYREEE (reference sequence). Trimming pared 2 bases from V and 1 base from J, leaving 25 bases between. This CDR3 spans 20 amino acids. This chain's CDR3 is CASSFTNAGVLGGSNQPQHF. In nucleotides, the CDR3 is TGTGCCAGCAGCTTTACGAATGCCGGAGTCTTGGGGGGGAGCAATCAGCCCCAGCATTTT. The variable domain in full, completed from reference TRBV5-4 and TRBJ1-5, reads ETGVTQSPTHLIKTRGQQVTLRCSSQSGHNTVSWYQQALGQGPQFIFQYYREEENGRGNFPPRFSGLQFPNYSSELNVNALELDDSALYLCASSFTNAGVLGGSNQPQHFGDGTRLSIL.

Regarding this clone: In this CDR3 the conserved last residue, phenylalanine or tryptophan, is missing, so a read error is likely. It is unclear where the CDR3 begins or ends on the DNA, so no DNA is shown, and the CDR3 is as TCRdb lists it. The chain has TRBV30 and TRBJ2-7; the table's D call TRBD2 went unverified against the DNA. Looked up from germline, CDR1 is GTSNPN and CDR2 is SVGIG (reference sequence). The CDR3 sequence runs 15 residues, both termini included. The CDR3 loop is CAWSAPTSGTSGRFC.

The chain has TRBV9 and TRBJ2-5; D is possibly TRBD1 (6 bases). This CDR3 has 14 amino acids. V shed 4 bases and J shed 6 bases, with 16 bases lying between them. Germline values: CDR1 SGDLS, CDR2 YYNGEE. The CDR3 protein is CASSPRRGYQTQYF. The CDR3 coding sequence is TGTGCCAGCAGCCCCCGAAGGGGGTACCAGACCCAGTACTTC.

The J gene is TRBJ2-1, the V gene TRBV2; the D gene is possibly TRBD2 (5 bases). With 5 bases removed from V and 4 bases from J, the gap between germline ends came to 9 bases. The CDR3 loop spans 13 amino acids. Germline lookup yields CDR1 SNHLY and CDR2 FYNNEI. CDR3 loop: CASSSREYNEQFF. In DNA, the CDR3 is TGTGCCAGCAGTTCACGGGAATACAATGAGCAGTTCTTC.

The chain combines TRBV13 with TRBJ2-7; tentative D call: TRBD2 (7 bases). The V end was cut by 1 base, the J end by 4 bases, with 26 bases between. The CDR3 spans 19 residues. Germline values: CDR1 PRHDT, CDR2 FYEKMQ (reference sequence). The CDR3 nucleotides read TGTGCCAGCAGCTTAGTCTTGCGGGGGCCCCCCACGACGCGGTACGAGCAGTACTTC. Translating gives CASSLVLRGPPTTRYEQYF.

The CDR3 DNA is TGTGCCAGCAGTCCCCGGGAGCGCGGAGGTTCCTCCTACAATGAGCAGTTCTTC. This translates into CASSPRERGGSSYNEQFF. The chain has TRBV2 and TRBJ2-1; perhaps TRBD2 as D (6 bases). The germline V gene has CDR1 SNHLY and CDR2 FYNNEI. Trimming took 5 bases from V and 0 from J, leaving 20 bases between them. CDR3 length: 18 residues.

The count of this clone is one. The rearrangement links TRBV6-6 to TRBJ1-1, with D perhaps TRBD1 (5 bases). Trimming pared 2 bases from V and 4 bases from J, leaving 17 bases between. The CDR3 runs 16 residues. In germline, CDR1 is MNHNY, CDR2 SVGAGI (reference sequence). The chain's CDR3 is CASSYGAGPTGTEAFF. The CDR3 nucleotides read TGTGCCAGCAGTTACGGGGCAGGGCCCACGGGCACTGAAGCTTTCTTT.

The chain couples TRBV27 to TRBJ2-1, with 7 bases aligning to TRBD2. CDR3 length: 16 amino acids. CDR1 and CDR2 from the germline V gene are MNHEY and SMNVEV (reference sequence). V lost 5 bases, J lost 7 bases, and 14 bases stayed unmatched. This CDR3 reads CASSPPRRREMNEQFF. The CDR3 DNA sequence: TGTGCCAGCAGTCCCCCCAGACGGCGGGAGATGAATGAGCAGTTCTTC.

The CDR3 region has the DNA TGTGCCAGCAGCCAAGCCGACAGGGGGCTTATCGACACCGGGGAGCTGTTTTTT. Translated, it gives CASSQADRGLIDTGELFF. This chain joins TRBV14 and TRBJ2-2; TRBD1 matches 10 bases. The CDR3 totals 18 residues. With 1 base clipped from V and 3 bases from J, the junction kept 8 bases outside the gene matches. Germline V gene sequence: CDR1 SGHDN, CDR2 FVKESK. The variable domain in full, completed from reference TRBV14 and TRBJ2-2, reads EAGVTQFPSHSVIEKGQTVTLRCDPISGHDNLYWYRRVMGKEIKFLLHFVKESKQDESGMPNNRFLAERTGGTYSTLKVQPAELEDSGVYFCASSQADRGLIDTGELFFGEGSRLTVL.

The chain carries TRBV10-3 and TRBJ2-5, with a tentative D call TRBD1 (6 bases). The V end was cut by 4 bases, the J end by 5 bases, with 14 bases between. Germline V CDR1 and CDR2: ENHRY, SYGVKD. The CDR3 extends over 14 amino acids. CDR3 in DNA: TGTGCCATCAGTGCAGTTCAGGGGCTGGAGACCCAGTACTTC. Amino acids: CAISAVQGLETQYF.

The chain uses TRBV11-2 and TRBJ2-2, with 16 bases identical to TRBD2. This CDR3 is 18 amino acids long. Looked up from germline, CDR1 is SGHAT and CDR2 is FQNNGV. Trimming cost V 4 bases and J 3 bases; bases outside gene matches: 5. CDR3 nucleotide sequence: TGTGCCAGCAGCTGGGGACTAGCGGGAGGGCCGTACACCGGGGAGCTGTTTTTT. It yields the protein CASSWGLAGGPYTGELFF.

This clone was seen a few times. The chain joins TRBV6-5 to TRBJ1-5; 8 bases align to TRBD1. Germline CDR1 and CDR2: MNHEY and SVGAGI. The CDR3 is made up of 14 amino acids. V lost 6 bases to trimming and J lost 5 bases; unmatched junction nucleotides: 6. CDR3 in amino acids: CASRPGTGYQPQHF. The CDR3 nucleotides read TGTGCCAGCAGACCGGGGACAGGCTATCAGCCCCAGCATTTT.

The J gene is TRBJ2-1, the V gene TRBV29-1; 11 bases line up with TRBD2. Trimming removed 0 bases from V and 8 bases from J; junction bases left unmatched: 18. Looked up from germline, CDR1 is SQVTM and CDR2 is ANQGSEA. The CDR3 sequence is 19 residues long. CDR3 residues: CSVEDKTSGEPNPIDEQFF. The CDR3 coding sequence is TGCAGCGTTGAAGATAAGACTAGCGGGGAGCCAAACCCGATCGATGAGCAGTTCTTC.

The chain couples TRBV13 to TRBJ2-2, with 11 bases aligning to TRBD2. Per the germline V gene, CDR1 is PRHDT and CDR2 is FYEKMQ (reference sequence). This CDR3 has 18 residues. The V gene end was trimmed by 0 bases and the J gene end by 3 bases; junction bases not matched to a gene: 6. This CDR3 reads CASSLGLAGVEDTGELFF. In DNA, the CDR3 is TGTGCCAGCAGCTTAGGACTAGCGGGAGTGGAGGACACCGGGGAGCTGTTTTTT.

The chain has TRBV28 and TRBJ1-5; 8 nucleotides match TRBD1. This CDR3 comprises 15 residues. J gave up 7 bases and V 7 bases, and 12 bases lay outside the gene matches. Germline-derived CDR1 and CDR2 are MDHEN and SYDVKM. DNA for the CDR3: TGTGCCAGCACCCGCCGGGACAGGTGGGGCCAGCCCCAGCATTTT. Protein sequence: CASTRRDRWGQPQHF.

The chain joins TRBV14 to TRBJ2-3, with unresolved D. Germline CDR1 and CDR2: SGHDN and FVKESK. Trimming took off 5 bases at V and 5 bases at J, with 8 bases between the two ends. The length of the CDR3 is 12 residues. The CDR3 DNA reads TGTGCCAGCAGCTGCCGAGAAGATACGCAGTATTTT. This translates into CASSCREDTQYF.

V gene TRBV11-2 combines with J gene TRBJ2-7; 7 bases align to TRBD2. This CDR3 spans 15 amino acids. Trimming took 5 bases from V and 1 from J; bases not matched to a gene: 8. The germline CDR1 and CDR2 sequences are SGHAT and FQNNGV. The CDR3 DNA is TGTGCCAGCAGCCTGGAGACTAGCCTATCCTACGAGCAGTACTTC. The encoded protein is CASSLETSLSYEQYF.

This clone was seen only a few times. This chain connects TRBV6-5 to TRBJ2-5; 8 bases map to TRBD1. This CDR3 region has 14 residues. V trimming: 3 bases; J trimming: 5 bases; junction bases outside the gene matches: 5. Germline V lookup: CDR1 MNHEY, CDR2 SVGAGI. The CDR3 DNA reads as TGTGCCAGCAGTTATTGGACAGGGCTCGAGACCCAGTACTTC. Its protein product is CASSYWTGLETQYF.

This clone was recorded a few times. CDR3 sequence (DNA): TGTGCCAGCTCGACTAGTAAAAGATTCAAAGAGACCCAGTACTTC. Translated, it gives CASSTSKRFKETQYF. This rearrangement joins TRBV18 to TRBJ2-5; D may be TRBD2 (6 bases). In germline, CDR1 is KGHSH, CDR2 LQKENI. Between the trimmed V and J ends, which lost 6 bases and 3 bases, there was a span of 17 bases. This CDR3 region has 15 residues.

The gene calls are TRBV18 and TRBJ2-5; 10 nucleotides agree with TRBD1. The junction had 10 bases not matched to a gene; V was cut back by 0 bases and J by 0 bases. This CDR3 has 19 amino acids. Germline V gives CDR1 KGHSH, CDR2 LQKENI. In DNA form, the CDR3 reads TGTGCCAGCTCACCACCGAAGACAGGGGGCAGAGGGTACCAAGAGACCCAGTACTTC. Translation: CASSPPKTGGRGYQETQYF.

The chain uses TRBV7-2 and TRBJ1-5; D might be TRBD1 (6 bases). The CDR3 loop spans 15 amino acids. Per germline, CDR1 SGHTA and CDR2 FQGNSA. V was cut by 5 bases and J by 5 bases, with 16 bases left in between. CDR3 in amino acids: CASSLGTSAHQPQHF. CDR3 nucleotide sequence: TGTGCCAGCAGCCTGGGGACATCGGCCCATCAGCCCCAGCATTTT.

This clone was observed a few times. The rearrangement links TRBV5-4 to TRBJ2-7; TRBD2 aligns across 13 bases. V shed 7 bases and J 0 bases; nucleotides not matched to a gene: 13. The CDR3 has 18 amino acids. The germline V gene has CDR1 SGHNT and CDR2 YYREEE (reference sequence). CDR3 amino acids: CASGHRLAGGPPSYEQYF. The DNA for the CDR3 is TGTGCCAGCGGACATAGACTAGCGGGAGGACCTCCCTCCTACGAGCAGTACTTC. The variable domain in full, with the rest retrieved from reference TRBV5-4 and TRBJ2-7, is ETGVTQSPTHLIKTRGQQVTLRCSSQSGHNTVSWYQQALGQGPQFIFQYYREEENGRGNFPPRFSGLQFPNYSSELNVNALELDDSALYLCASGHRLAGGPPSYEQYFGPGTRLTVT.